This TCR beta chain originates from a study of blood T cell repertoires in COVID-19. About the research overall: The origin of the acute and convalescent COVID-19 samples was the United States, Italy and Spain. The analysed material was cDNA or gDNA that came from T cells, B-cell-depleted T cells, or PBMCs.

Germline CDR1 reads SNHLY; CDR2 reads FYNNEI. Unmatched junction bases numbered 8, after V lost 5 bases and J lost 10 bases. The CDR3 covers 14 residues. In the original analysis: Amplification with reference gene primers provided the estimates of nucleated cell counts. The method was immunoSEQ multiplex PCR; TCRdb's version includes in-frame clones alone and lacks a portion of them. V and J calls and clone size are copied from that table; D and trimming were computed from the DNA. The sample yields 50,000 to 75,000 clones, approximately 94% seen once. This clone was found a few times. The V call is TRBV2, the J call TRBJ1-6; 7 bases align to TRBD1. This receptor was identified in a man between 65 and 85 years old with active COVID-19. What was sequenced was peripheral blood. CDR3: CASSPQGLQSPLHF. The CDR3 region has the DNA TGTGCCAGCAGTCCACAGGGGTTACAGTCACCCCTCCACTTT.